The 9 T cell receptor beta chains in this list originate from one sample, sequenced in a study of blood T cell repertoires in COVID-19. Libraries were prepared by immunoSEQ multiplex PCR; TCRdb keeps only in-frame clonotypes and omits some of them. The data show approximately 21,000 clones, roughly 89% seen once. The sequencing input was peripheral blood. The receptor set was obtained from a woman older than 75 with active or convalescent COVID-19.

The J gene is TRBJ1-1, the V gene TRBV7-9, with 8 bases identical to TRBD1. The CDR3 runs 13 residues. The germline V gene has CDR1 SEHNR and CDR2 FQNEAQ (reference sequence). J gave up 8 bases and V 10 bases, and 12 bases lay outside the gene matches. CDR3 sequence reads: CATLGQASYEAFF. The CDR3 DNA follows: TGTGCCACCCTGGGACAGGCCAGCTACGAAGCTTTCTTT.

In DNA, the CDR3 is TGTGCCAGCCGCTACGGGGGTAACACTGAAGCTTTCTTT. Amino acid sequence: CASRYGGNTEAFF. V usage is TRBV5-5 and J usage is TRBJ1-1, with D maybe TRBD1 (5 bases). V was shortened by 7 bases and J by 2 bases, with 12 bases between the two germline ends. This CDR3 comprises 13 residues. Looked up from germline, CDR1 is SGHKS and CDR2 is YYEKEE (reference sequence).

The chain employs TRBV25-1 and TRBJ2-7, with D possibly being TRBD1 (6 bases). Germline loops: CDR1 MGHDK, CDR2 SYGVNS. CDR3 length: 12 amino acids. The CDR3, as DNA: TGTGCAAAAGACAGGACCCACTACGAGCAGTACTTC. Translated: CAKDRTHYEQYF.

The rearrangement links TRBV5-1 to TRBJ1-1; 10 nucleotides align to TRBD1. The CDR3 runs 16 residues. With V trimmed by 0 bases and J by 1 base, 3 bases remained unmatched. CDR1 SGHRS and CDR2 YFSETQ come from the germline V gene. The CDR3 sequence: CASSLGGQGGNTEAFF. CDR3 bases: TGCGCCAGCAGCTTGGGAGGACAGGGGGGGAACACTGAAGCTTTCTTT.

This chain connects TRBV19 to TRBJ2-5; tentatively, D is TRBD2 (6 bases). Germline V CDR1 and CDR2: LNHDA, SQIVND (reference sequence). The CDR3 runs 12 residues. V lost 10 bases, J lost 1 base, and 10 bases lay in between. CDR3 DNA sequence: TGTGCCACGAGAGCGGGCCAAGAGACCCAGTACTTC. It encodes CATRAGQETQYF.

This clone was observed once. V gene TRBV9 combines with J gene TRBJ2-1; 9 bases are a match to TRBD2. Germline V gene data show CDR1 as SGDLS and CDR2 as YYNGEE. The V gene end was trimmed by 0 bases and the J gene end by 8 bases; junction bases not matched to a gene: 9. The CDR3 is 16 residues long. This CDR3 reads CASSVVGTSRQDEQFF. In DNA, the CDR3 is TGTGCCAGCAGCGTAGTAGGGACTAGCCGACAAGATGAGCAGTTCTTC.

This chain uses TRBV5-1 with TRBJ2-5; possibly TRBD1 for D (6 bases). This CDR3 comprises 15 residues. CDR1 is SGHRS, CDR2 YFSETQ, per germline. V lost 3 bases, J lost 5 bases, and 17 bases lay in between. As DNA, the CDR3 is TGCGCCAGCAGCTCCGAGACAGGCTGGGGGGAGACCCAGTACTTC. Residues: CASSSETGWGETQYF.

V is TRBV27 and J is TRBJ1-5, with D hard to call. The CDR3 length is 15 residues. The germline V and J ends were trimmed by 0 bases and 6 bases, with 12 bases remaining between them. Germline V gene data show CDR1 as MNHEY and CDR2 as SMNVEV (reference sequence). In DNA form, the CDR3 reads TGTGCCAGCAGTTTATCGTCGGGGTTAGGTCAGCCCCAGCATTTT. It is translated as CASSLSSGLGQPQHF.

As DNA, the CDR3 is TGCGCCAGCAGCCTTCGGGACAACACAGATACGCAGTATTTT. Its protein is CASSLRDNTDTQYF. This chain links TRBV5-1 with TRBJ2-3, with D possibly TRBD1 on 6 matching bases. The CDR3 is made up of 14 amino acids. In germline, CDR1 is SGHRS, CDR2 YFSETQ. Trimming pared 4 bases from V and 2 bases from J, leaving 11 bases between.